The 31 T cell receptor beta chains presented below share a single source sample, sequenced in a study of blood T cell repertoires in COVID-19. Produced via immunoSEQ multiplex PCR; TCRdb's table is partial and in-frame only. Among around 470,000 clones listed, 75% to 90% were seen once. The sample was peripheral blood. These TCRs come from a man between 18 and 35 years old with COVID-19, enrolled during active disease.

This chain's CDR3 is CASRRPGSGANVLTF. The CDR3 DNA is TGTGCCAGCAGACGCCCAGGGTCTGGGGCCAACGTCCTGACTTTC. This rearrangement joins TRBV6-5 to TRBJ2-6, with TRBD1 as a possible D gene (5 bases). Germline CDR1 reads MNHEY; CDR2 reads SVGAGI. V was trimmed by 6 bases and J by 1 base, leaving 10 bases between them. CDR3 length: 15 residues.

CDR3 nucleotide sequence: TGTGCCAGCAGTTTACAAGGGGTTGGTGGCTACACCTTC. It yields the protein CASSLQGVGGYTF. The chain is built from TRBV12-3 or TRBV12-4 and TRBJ1-2; a possible D gene is TRBD1 (5 bases). Trimming pared 2 bases from V and 7 bases from J, leaving 11 bases between. The CDR3 loop spans 13 amino acids.

This clone was counted a few times. The genes are TRBV10-3 and TRBJ2-7; TRBD2 aligns across 10 bases. This CDR3 has 15 amino acids. The V and J ends lost 4 bases and 2 bases, in that order; junction bases with no gene match: 5. Germline CDR1 ENHRY, CDR2 SYGVKD. CDR3 nucleotide sequence: TGTGCCATCAGTGCCAGTACTAGCGGGGCCTACGAGCAGTACTTC. Amino acids: CAISASTSGAYEQYF.

V gene TRBV20-1 combines with J gene TRBJ2-5; 7 nucleotides agree with TRBD2. The CDR3 extends over 12 amino acids. Trimming cost V 3 bases and J 4 bases; bases outside gene matches: 2. Germline values: CDR1 DFQATT, CDR2 SNEGSKA (reference sequence). CDR3 region: CSASWGGETQYF. The CDR3 nucleotides are TGCAGTGCTAGTTGGGGGGGAGAGACCCAGTACTTC.

CDR3 region: CASSVRTGFNEKLFF. The CDR3 DNA reads as TGTGCCAGCAGTGTCCGCACAGGGTTTAATGAAAAACTGTTTTTT. The rearrangement links TRBV25-1 to TRBJ1-4, with D possibly matching TRBD1 (6 bases). V lost 4 bases and J lost 4, with 13 bases in between. CDR1 is MGHDK, CDR2 SYGVNS, per germline. CDR3 length equals 15 residues.

This clone was seen only a few times. The chain carries TRBV2 and TRBJ2-1, with a tentative D call TRBD1 (5 bases). Germline assignment: CDR1 SNHLY and CDR2 FYNNEI. The germline V and J ends were trimmed by 7 bases and 0 bases, with 13 bases remaining between them. The CDR3 totals 15 residues. The CDR3 reads CASKPQGSSYNEQFF. The DNA for the CDR3 is TGTGCCAGCAAACCCCAGGGAAGCTCCTACAATGAGCAGTTCTTC.

This clone has a single count. This chain joins TRBV30 and TRBJ2-2, with 12 bases that match TRBD2. Germline V lookup: CDR1 GTSNPN, CDR2 SVGIG (reference sequence). The V and J ends lost 2 bases and 4 bases, in that order; junction bases with no gene match: 17. This CDR3 comprises 20 residues. Here the CDR3 reads CAWSPTPLAGGTWGTGELFF. The DNA of the CDR3 is TGTGCCTGGAGTCCAACCCCACTAGCGGGAGGTACCTGGGGCACCGGGGAGCTGTTTTTT.

The rearrangement links TRBV7-9 to TRBJ1-4; no firm D call. Germline-derived CDR1 and CDR2 are SEHNR and FQNEAQ (reference sequence). CDR3 length equals 15 residues. V was trimmed by 0 bases and J by 6 bases, leaving 11 bases between them. CDR3 DNA: TGTGCCAGCAGCTTAGCGGCAGTCCGCTATGAAAAACTGTTTTTT. The encoded protein is CASSLAAVRYEKLFF.

This chain uses TRBV2 with TRBJ2-2; 8 bases agree with TRBD1. The V gene end was trimmed by 7 bases and the J gene end by 6 bases; junction bases not matched to a gene: 10. This CDR3 is 15 amino acids long. Looked up from germline, CDR1 is SNHLY and CDR2 is FYNNEI. The CDR3 DNA reads TGTGCCAGCATTCTAGGGTCAGGGGGCGCCGGGGAGCTGTTTTTT. It specifies CASILGSGGAGELFF.

V is TRBV19 and J is TRBJ1-2; 11 bases line up with TRBD1. The CDR3 spans 15 residues. CDR1 LNHDA and CDR2 SQIVND come from the germline V gene (reference sequence). With 6 bases clipped from V and 6 bases from J, the junction kept 9 bases outside the gene matches. The CDR3 nucleotides are TGTGCCAGTAGACAAGGACAGGGGGCGATTAATGGCTACACCTTC. This codes for CASRQGQGAINGYTF.

The chain is built from TRBV10-1 and TRBJ2-1; D remains ambiguous. With 3 bases removed from V and 0 bases from J, the gap between germline ends came to 6 bases. In germline, CDR1 is WNHNN, CDR2 SYGVQD (reference sequence). The CDR3 is 14 residues long. The CDR3 region is CASSDGSSYNEQFF. The CDR3 nucleotides read TGCGCCAGCAGTGACGGGTCCTCCTACAATGAGCAGTTCTTC.

The chain couples TRBV5-5 to TRBJ1-1; D might be TRBD1 (6 bases). Germline values: CDR1 SGHKS, CDR2 YYEKEE (reference sequence). The CDR3 sequence is 14 residues long. The V end was cut by 0 bases, the J end by 8 bases, with 14 bases between. CDR3 residues: CASSLEAGGVEAFF. The CDR3 nucleotides read TGTGCCAGCAGCTTGGAGGCTGGGGGCGTGGAAGCTTTCTTT.

This rearrangement joins TRBV5-1 to TRBJ2-2, with 8 bases that match TRBD1. The CDR3 totals 14 residues. The J segment lost 5 bases and the V segment lost 6 bases, leaving 6 bases of the junction unmatched. Looked up from germline, CDR1 is SGHRS and CDR2 is YFSETQ. The CDR3 spells CASKAQGGTGELFF. For the CDR3, the DNA is TGCGCCAGCAAGGCACAGGGGGGAACCGGGGAGCTGTTTTTT.

J is TRBJ2-2 and V is TRBV9; TRBD2 is a possible D gene (6 bases). From germline, CDR1 is SGDLS and CDR2 YYNGEE. V lost 0 bases to trimming and J lost 7 bases, with 10 bases between them. The CDR3 spans 14 residues. The CDR3 loop reads CASSVAGVRGELFF. CDR3 DNA: TGTGCCAGCAGCGTAGCGGGAGTTCGCGGGGAGCTGTTTTTT.

Points on this clone: The identical CDR3 is also encoded by other nucleotide sequences in the sample. V and J are TRBV15 and TRBJ2-5; possible D gene TRBD2, 6 bases. V lost 3 bases and J lost 3, with 8 bases in between. Germline loops: CDR1 LNHNV, CDR2 YYDKDF (reference sequence). This CDR3 is 13 amino acids long. For the CDR3, the DNA is TGTGCCACCAGCAGGGAGCGGGAAGAGACCCAGTACTTC. It translates to CATSREREETQYF. The entire variable domain, with the rest obtained from reference TRBV15 and TRBJ2-5, is as follows: DAMVIQNPRYQVTQFGKPVTLSCSQTLNHNVMYWYQQKSSQAPKLLFHYYDKDFNNEADTPDNFQSRRPNTSFCFLDIRSPGLGDTAMYLCATSREREETQYFGPGTRLLVL.

The chain combines TRBV5-6 with TRBJ2-1; 8 bases fit TRBD2. Germline V gene sequence: CDR1 SGHDT, CDR2 YYEEEE. This CDR3 has 19 residues. The V and J ends lost 0 bases and 1 base, in that order; junction bases with no gene match: 12. CDR3 bases: TGTGCCAGCAGCTTGGGGGCTGCGATAAGCGGGAGTTCCTACAATGAGCAGTTCTTC. This encodes CASSLGAAISGSSYNEQFF.

The chain is built from TRBV3-1 (or the pseudogene TRBV3-2) and TRBJ2-1; D might be TRBD2 (6 bases). Trimming took 0 bases from V and 0 from J, leaving 12 bases between them. The CDR3 has 17 residues. The germline V gene encodes CDR1 LGHDT and CDR2 YNNKEL (reference sequence). The CDR3 nucleotides read TGTGCCAGCAGCCAAGAGGGGGGACGGAGCTCCTACAATGAGCAGTTCTTC. It is translated as CASSQEGGRSSYNEQFF.

V gene TRBV6-5 combines with J gene TRBJ1-3; D is unresolved. CDR1 and CDR2 from the germline V gene are MNHEY and SVGAGI. This CDR3 is built from 16 residues. V was shortened by 4 bases and J by 0 bases, with 13 bases between the two germline ends. CDR3 bases: TGTGCCAGCAGTTTAGGGCGGGCCAGCTCTGGAAACACCATATATTTT. Translating gives CASSLGRASSGNTIYF.

This chain joins TRBV10-3 and TRBJ2-5, with 10 positions matching TRBD2. CDR1 is ENHRY and CDR2 is SYGVKD in the germline V gene. V lost 7 bases to trimming and J lost 5 bases; unmatched junction nucleotides: 7. This CDR3 region has 14 residues. The CDR3 sequence: CAIMPSGSKETQYF. The CDR3 region has the DNA TGTGCCATCATGCCTAGCGGGAGTAAGGAGACCCAGTACTTC.

Turning to this clone: Other DNA sequences in this sample translate to the same CDR3. The J gene is TRBJ1-6, the V gene TRBV27, with D tentatively TRBD1 (5 bases). Germline V gene data show CDR1 as MNHEY and CDR2 as SMNVEV (reference sequence). The CDR3 has 14 residues. V gave up 4 bases and J gave up 5 bases, with 9 bases separating them. The CDR3 bases are TGTGCCAGCAGTTCGCCAGGGAATAATTCACCCCTCCACTTT. Residues: CASSSPGNNSPLHF.

The chain couples TRBV3-1 (or the pseudogene TRBV3-2) to TRBJ2-5, with D possibly matching TRBD2 (6 bases). Germline V gives CDR1 LGHDT, CDR2 YNNKEL (reference sequence). Between the trimmed V and J ends, which lost 4 bases and 5 bases, there was a span of 11 bases. The CDR3 loop spans 13 amino acids. The CDR3 loop reads CASSLEAGETQYF. DNA of the CDR3: TGTGCCAGCAGCCTGGAGGCGGGGGAGACCCAGTACTTC.

The chain uses TRBV2 and TRBJ1-5; D is unclear. CDR1 is SNHLY, CDR2 FYNNEI, per germline. V was clipped by 0 bases and J by 1 base, with 4 bases between them. This CDR3 comprises 14 residues. For the CDR3, the DNA is TGTGCCAGCAGTGAAGCGGGCAGCAATCAGCCCCAGCATTTT. It encodes CASSEAGSNQPQHF.

CDR3 DNA: TGTGCCAGCACCCGGGGGTGGGCGGGGCCACAGTACTTC. Protein: CASTRGWAGPQYF. The chain recombines TRBV11-2 with TRBJ2-7, with D perhaps TRBD2 (6 bases). The V gene's germline CDR1 is SGHAT and CDR2 FQNNGV. The germline V and J ends were trimmed by 7 bases and 10 bases, with 20 bases remaining between them. The CDR3 runs to 13 residues.

This rearrangement joins TRBV2 to TRBJ2-7; the D gene is possibly TRBD1 (5 bases). V was trimmed by 4 bases and J by 2 bases, leaving 9 bases between them. Germline values: CDR1 SNHLY, CDR2 FYNNEI. The CDR3 contains 13 residues. The CDR3 coding sequence is TGTGCCAGCAGTGCTGACAGCACCTACGAGCAGTACTTC. Translation: CASSADSTYEQYF. Based on the CDR3 plus reference TRBV2 and TRBJ2-7, the full variable domain is EPEVTQTPSHQVTQMGQEVILRCVPISNHLYFYWYRQILGQKVEFLVSFYNNEISEKSEIFDDQFSVERPDGSNFTLKIRSTKLEDSAMYFCASSADSTYEQYFGPGTRLTVT.

V usage is TRBV3-1 (or the pseudogene TRBV3-2) and J usage is TRBJ1-1; 8 bases are shared with TRBD1. CDR1 LGHDT and CDR2 YNNKEL come from the germline V gene (reference sequence). V shed 4 bases and J 2 bases; nucleotides not matched to a gene: 9. This CDR3 region has 16 residues. Here the CDR3 DNA reads TGTGCCAGCAGCCCCGCCCTTGGACAGGGAAACACTGAAGCTTTCTTT. Translated: CASSPALGQGNTEAFF.

This clone was seen once. The rearrangement uses TRBV27 and TRBJ2-7; TRBD1 matches at 11 bases. CDR1 MNHEY and CDR2 SMNVEV come from the germline V gene (reference sequence). This CDR3 contains 14 residues. Trimming at V came to 2 bases and at J to 6 bases, leaving 3 bases not matched to a gene. CDR3 in DNA: TGTGCCAGCAGTTTAGGTGGGACAGGGGGCGAGCAGTACTTC. It specifies CASSLGGTGGEQYF.

The genes are TRBV5-1 and TRBJ2-3; TRBD1 might be the D (6 bases). The ends were cut back, 4 bases at V and 2 bases at J, with 17 bases in the middle. The length of the CDR3 is 16 residues. Per germline, CDR1 SGHRS and CDR2 YFSETQ. CDR3 sequence (DNA): TGCGCCAGCAGCCTCGGACCGAGGGGGACCACAGATACGCAGTATTTT. As protein: CASSLGPRGTTDTQYF.

This clone was detected a few times. The chain links TRBV11-2 to TRBJ2-7; 13 bases are shared with TRBD2. Trimming at V came to 0 bases and at J to 5 bases, leaving 4 bases not matched to a gene. Germline CDR1 reads SGHAT; CDR2 reads FQNNGV. The CDR3 spans 16 residues. The CDR3 sequence: CASSLEGLAGINEQYF. In DNA, the CDR3 is TGTGCCAGCAGCTTAGAGGGACTAGCGGGAATCAACGAGCAGTACTTC.

The chain has TRBV7-2 and TRBJ2-1; 7 nucleotides match TRBD1. The CDR3 contains 16 residues. V dropped 5 bases and J dropped 1; count of bases not matched to a gene: 8. Germline-derived CDR1 and CDR2 are SGHTA and FQGNSA. CDR3 sequence reads: CASSTGQVWSYNEQFF. CDR3 bases: TGTGCCAGCAGCACCGGACAGGTCTGGTCCTACAATGAGCAGTTCTTC.

The chain couples TRBV18 to TRBJ1-1; D is undetermined. The germline V gene encodes CDR1 KGHSH and CDR2 LQKENI. V was clipped by 1 base and J by 1 base, with 7 bases between them. CDR3 length equals 14 residues. The CDR3 sequence: CASSPQTGNTEAFF. As DNA, the CDR3 is TGTGCCAGCTCACCACAGACGGGGAACACTGAAGCTTTCTTT.

This clone was counted a single time. The V call is TRBV5-1, the J call TRBJ2-7; 10 nucleotides line up with TRBD2. The germline gives CDR1 SGHRS, CDR2 YFSETQ. CDR3 length equals 17 residues. Germline trimming cut 4 bases from V and 0 bases from J; bases unmatched to any gene: 10. The CDR3 reads CASSPTPGLASSYEQYF. DNA for the CDR3: TGCGCCAGCAGCCCTACTCCGGGACTAGCGTCCTCCTACGAGCAGTACTTC.